Shown below are 10 T cell receptor beta chains from a single sample sequenced in a study of blood T cell repertoires in COVID-19 (dated by TCRdb to 2018 to 2021). Library construction relied on the immunoSEQ multiplex PCR assay. Not all clones reach the TCRdb copy of this immuneACCESS table, which keeps in-frame sequences only. Checked studies attribute under half of the gap to unresolved V genes and leave the rest unexplained. Here the sample has over 100,000 clones; 75% to 95% occur a single time. The top ten clonotypes cover roughly 4.3% of the sample. The sequenced sample consisted of peripheral blood. These receptors originate from a man aged 18 to 29 with acute or convalescent COVID-19.

CDR3 bases: TGTGCCAGCTCACCATCCCAGGGGCCTGTGGCTGGAAACACCATATATTTT. Protein product: CASSPSQGPVAGNTIYF. V is TRBV18 and J is TRBJ1-3; the D gene is possibly TRBD1 (6 bases). Germline assignment: CDR1 KGHSH and CDR2 LQKENI. There are 17 residues in the CDR3. The V gene lost 2 bases and the J gene lost 2 bases, with 16 bases spanning the gap.

The chain has TRBV5-6 and TRBJ1-5, with 8 bases fitting TRBD1. CDR3 length equals 16 residues. From germline, CDR1 is SGHDT and CDR2 YYEEEE. Trimming took 1 base from V and 4 from J; bases not matched to a gene: 7. CDR3 sequence reads: CASSLLAQGENQPQHF. As DNA, the CDR3 is TGTGCCAGCAGCTTGTTGGCACAGGGGGAGAATCAGCCCCAGCATTTT.

The rearrangement links TRBV5-1 to TRBJ2-7, with TRBD1 matching 7 bases. Per germline, CDR1 SGHRS and CDR2 YFSETQ. This CDR3 comprises 14 residues. Trimming removed 3 bases from V and 0 bases from J; junction bases left unmatched: 3. Here the CDR3 reads CASSYGTASYEQYF. CDR3 DNA sequence: TGCGCCAGCAGCTACGGGACAGCCTCCTACGAGCAGTACTTC.

The chain links TRBV12-3 or TRBV12-4 to TRBJ1-2; D gene uncertain. This CDR3 is 13 amino acids long. Deletions cut 3 bases from V and 2 bases from J, with 7 bases between. The chain's CDR3 is CASSFDGNYGYTF. As DNA, the CDR3 is TGTGCCAGCAGTTTCGACGGGAACTATGGCTACACCTTC.

This clone was found once. The chain couples TRBV6-5 to TRBJ2-1; 11 nucleotides match TRBD2. The CDR3 runs 14 residues. Germline assignment: CDR1 MNHEY and CDR2 SVGAGI. Trimming took 6 bases from V and 14 from J; bases not matched to a gene: 12. CDR3 protein: CASSPGTSGLEEFF. DNA for the CDR3: TGTGCCAGCAGCCCCGGGACTAGCGGCCTGGAGGAGTTCTTC.

The chain employs TRBV5-8 and TRBJ1-1; a weak D match, TRBD1 (6 bases). Germline assignment: CDR1 SGHTS and CDR2 YDEGEE. CDR3 length equals 12 residues. V gave up 7 bases and J gave up 6 bases, with 13 bases separating them. CDR3 bases: TGTGCCAGCCGACAGGAACGGGCTGAAGCTTTCTTT. Protein: CASRQERAEAFF.

The CDR3 DNA is TGCGCCAGCAGTGACCCTTCTTCTAGCGGACAAGAGACCCAGTACTTC. Protein: CASSDPSSSGQETQYF. The rearrangement joins TRBV10-2 to TRBJ2-5; 7 positions agree with TRBD2. Looked up from germline, CDR1 is WSHSY and CDR2 is SAAADI. The CDR3 is 16 amino acids. V lost 3 bases, J lost 2 bases, and 9 bases stayed unmatched.

The rearrangement links TRBV25-1 to TRBJ1-5; D may be TRBD1 (6 bases). The V end lost 8 bases, the J end lost 5 bases, and 16 bases lay between the germline ends. CDR3 length: 14 residues. Germline assignment: CDR1 MGHDK and CDR2 SYGVNS. The CDR3 DNA sequence: TGTGCCAGCCCCCGATTGAAGGGGGATCAGCCCCAGCATTTT. This gives the protein CASPRLKGDQPQHF.

The CDR3 region is CASRSRKEADTQYF. CDR3 in DNA: TGTGCCAGCAGGTCAAGGAAAGAGGCAGATACGCAGTATTTT. This rearrangement joins TRBV11-2 to TRBJ2-3; D unresolved. V dropped 6 bases and J dropped 4 bases, with 14 bases sitting between them. Germline assignment: CDR1 SGHAT and CDR2 FQNNGV. The length of the CDR3 is 14 residues.

A single count supports this clone. CDR3 loop: CASSHEGRGWGQETQYF. The DNA for the CDR3 is TGTGCCAGCAGCCATGAGGGCCGCGGCTGGGGCCAAGAGACCCAGTACTTC. The gene calls are TRBV14 and TRBJ2-5; D possibly corresponds to TRBD2 (5 bases). CDR3 size: 17 residues. V was shortened by 3 bases and J by 1 base, with 18 bases between the two germline ends. The germline V gene has CDR1 SGHDN and CDR2 FVKESK.